A single T cell receptor (beta chain) is shown here with its context. Some clones are missing from TCRdb's copy, which holds only in-frame ones; the method was immunoSEQ multiplex PCR. The repertoire holds approximately 110,000 clones, with about three quarters as singletons. This entry is derived from a study of blood T cell repertoires in COVID-19. Study-level background: PBMCs, B-cell-depleted T cells, or T cells provided the cDNA or gDNA that made up the material.

The sample taken for sequencing was peripheral blood. This sequence was found in a human donor in a cohort sampled during active or convalescent COVID-19.

CDR3 amino acids: CASSMLGANYGYTF. The CDR3 DNA reads TGTGCCAGCTCAATGCTGGGAGCTAACTATGGCTACACCTTC. The chain joins TRBV18 to TRBJ1-2; no definite D call. The CDR3 contains 14 residues. Germline-derived CDR1 and CDR2 are KGHSH and LQKENI. The V end lost 5 bases, the J end lost 0 bases, and 10 bases lay between the germline ends.